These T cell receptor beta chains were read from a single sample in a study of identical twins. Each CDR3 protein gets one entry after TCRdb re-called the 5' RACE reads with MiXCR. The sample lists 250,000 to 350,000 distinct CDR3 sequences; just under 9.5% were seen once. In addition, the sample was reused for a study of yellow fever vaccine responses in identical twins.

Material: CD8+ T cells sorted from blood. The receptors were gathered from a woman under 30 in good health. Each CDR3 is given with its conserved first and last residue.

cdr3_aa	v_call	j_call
CCARKRSGRFAKNIQYF	TRBV20-1	TRBJ2-4
CASSFGLVSYEQYF	TRBV7-9	TRBJ2-7
CASSLRDSNWGEQFF	TRBV12-3/TRBV12-4	TRBJ2-1
CSVEIPYSMGLAGGYYNEQFF	TRBV29-1	TRBJ2-1
CSVGQGGNTGELFF	TRBV29-1	TRBJ2-2
CASSPGPTGETQYF	TRBV9	TRBJ2-5
CASSFSRGRPSFDEQYF	TRBV11-2	TRBJ2-7
CASSLGAGRGHYEQYF	TRBV5-6	TRBJ2-7
CASSEGGIYEQYF	TRBV2	TRBJ2-7
CSARDSRPYEGSVGTDTQYF	TRBV20-1	TRBJ2-3
CASSSPGTSVGEQFF	TRBV11-2	TRBJ2-1
CASSTDRNLPYEQYF	TRBV6-1	TRBJ2-7
CASSRDPRGRNQPQHF	TRBV7-8	TRBJ1-5
CSASGASGSPETQYF	TRBV20-1	TRBJ2-5
CASSLAGSGVEQYF	TRBV5-1	TRBJ2-7
CASRLGVAYLATQYF	TRBV12-1	TRBJ2-5
CATSRDLDRLSEQYF	TRBV15	TRBJ2-7
CASSAQPRADTQYF	TRBV7-9	TRBJ2-3
CASSRSVQETQYF	TRBV5-1	TRBJ2-5
CASSQDLLAMETQYF	TRBV4-3	TRBJ2-5
CAISELGPDTGELFF	TRBV10-3	TRBJ2-2
CAWSVQGLSYEQYF	TRBV30	TRBJ2-7
CSARDKTGGWAKNIQYF	TRBV20-1	TRBJ2-4
CASGGDSGFSAFF	TRBV12-3/TRBV12-4	TRBJ1-1
CSARDPLAGGHTGELFF	TRBV20-1	TRBJ2-2
CASSSLWGLSTDTQYF	TRBV12-3/TRBV12-4	TRBJ2-3
CASSDLRGQYEQYF	TRBV19	TRBJ2-7
CASSQALGKRGERDTQYF	TRBV4-1	TRBJ2-3
CASSQDSQGAIGELFF	TRBV4-3	TRBJ2-2
CASSEELDDTQYF	TRBV7-9	TRBJ2-3
CASSEIGQGAGGYTF	TRBV2	TRBJ1-2
CSGIGQNTEAFF	TRBV29-1	TRBJ1-1
CASSRTGLDEQYF	TRBV7-9	TRBJ2-7
CSADRLDYEQYF	TRBV20-1	TRBJ2-7
CASSVGGGSGANVLTF	TRBV6-4	TRBJ2-6
CASSSPFTGTSGTNNEQFF	TRBV28	TRBJ2-1
CASTWGGTNEQFF	TRBV27	TRBJ2-1
CASSPFKGGSNQPQHF	TRBV9	TRBJ1-5
CASSFETAEAFF	TRBV7-9	TRBJ1-1
CSARDPSGSSYNEQFF	TRBV20-1	TRBJ2-1
CASSPLPYNEQFF	TRBV12-3/TRBV12-4	TRBJ2-1
CASSPVAAQRGETQYF	TRBV12-3/TRBV12-4	TRBJ2-5
CASSSPGLNTYEQYF	TRBV27	TRBJ2-7
CASSLVRGLLVNEQFF	TRBV7-9	TRBJ2-1
CASSWGLAGETQYF	TRBV7-2	TRBJ2-5
CSARPDRDLGNTIYF	TRBV20-1	TRBJ1-3
CSASRGQGVTEAFF	TRBV20-1	TRBJ1-1
CASRGRASGPAVGYEQYF	TRBV4-2	TRBJ2-7
CASSLIWGSYQPQHF	TRBV27	TRBJ1-5
CSVPWGAGEQFF	TRBV29-1	TRBJ2-1
CSVPPTSGGPLQFF	TRBV29-1	TRBJ2-1
CSGIGDDSYNEQFF	TRBV29-1	TRBJ2-1
CASRPDRGNSPLHF	TRBV28	TRBJ1-6
CASRPELAGGRGSYEQYF	TRBV28	TRBJ2-7
CASSPVSNEQFF	TRBV7-9	TRBJ2-1
CASSFSLAGPNEQFF	TRBV12-3/TRBV12-4	TRBJ2-1
CASSDSSHEQYF	TRBV6-1	TRBJ2-7
CASLAGSDTQYF	TRBV6-6	TRBJ2-3
CASSSFDRLEETQYF	TRBV12-3/TRBV12-4	TRBJ2-5
CAWSVQGHQPQHF	TRBV30	TRBJ1-5